Each of the 25 T cell receptor beta chains below was sequenced from the same sample in a study of shared clonotypes between healthy human individuals. Only in-frame clones appear in the TCRdb table, and some are missing; sequencing was by immunoSEQ multiplex PCR. The data contain nearly 2 million clones, approximately 94% of them seen just once; the ten biggest clones take up roughly 1.2%. Naive-designated CD8 cells lacked CD45RO, were positively enriched for CCR7, and omitted terminally differentiated effector memory CD45RA+ cells. Sequencing was carried out using naive CD8+ T cells sorted from blood. These receptors originate from a man between 18 and 35 years old in good health.

J is TRBJ2-3 and V is TRBV28, with TRBD2 as a possible D gene (6 bases). Germline loops: CDR1 MDHEN, CDR2 SYDVKM. The CDR3 totals 16 residues. The ends were cut back, 10 bases at V and 2 bases at J, with 22 bases in the middle. CDR3 DNA: TGTGCCACCCTAGACCTGGGGCGGGGATACACAGATACGCAGTATTTT. It yields the protein CATLDLGRGYTDTQYF.

The rearrangement joins TRBV18 to TRBJ2-7, with TRBD2 matching 8 bases. This CDR3 contains 14 residues. Germline CDR1 is KGHSH and CDR2 is LQKENI. V shed 6 bases and J 7 bases; nucleotides not matched to a gene: 11. Written as DNA, the CDR3 is TGTGCCAGCTCGCGACCGGGAGGGCCTTTTGAGCAGTACTTC. It is translated as CASSRPGGPFEQYF.

The CDR3: CASSQVLEGIQYF. The CDR3 nucleotides are TGCGCCAGCAGCCAAGTTTTGGAGGGCATTCAGTACTTC. The chain recombines TRBV4-1 with TRBJ2-4; a possible D gene is TRBD2 (6 bases). Germline CDR1 is MGHRA and CDR2 is YSYEKL. The CDR3 totals 13 residues. Trimming pared 1 base from V and 9 bases from J, leaving 10 bases between.

This clone was observed a single time. This chain's CDR3 is CASSAPGQGPDEQYF. The CDR3 nucleotides read TGTGCCAGCAGCGCACCGGGACAGGGTCCCGACGAGCAGTACTTC. V is TRBV9 and J is TRBJ2-7; 9 positions agree with TRBD1. This CDR3 has 15 amino acids. The V segment lost 3 bases and the J segment 5 bases; nucleotides outside the gene matches: 9. Germline CDR1 reads SGDLS; CDR2 reads YYNGEE.

The chain has TRBV13 and TRBJ2-1; 9 bases line up with TRBD1. The CDR3 runs to 14 residues. V lost 6 bases to trimming and J lost 8 bases; unmatched junction nucleotides: 8. The V gene's germline CDR1 is PRHDT and CDR2 FYEKMQ (reference sequence). CDR3: CASSSRDRAYEQFF. In DNA form, the CDR3 reads TGTGCCAGCAGTTCCCGGGACAGGGCATATGAGCAGTTCTTC.

This rearrangement joins TRBV2 to TRBJ1-2; D is unclear. Per germline, CDR1 SNHLY and CDR2 FYNNEI. This CDR3 region has 14 residues. V lost 3 bases, J lost 4 bases, and 12 bases lay in between. The CDR3 reads CASSDPEESYGYTF. The CDR3 DNA reads TGTGCCAGCAGTGATCCGGAGGAAAGCTATGGCTACACCTTC.

The chain links TRBV19 to TRBJ1-6; D remains ambiguous. Trimming took 7 bases from V and 8 from J, leaving 15 bases between them. The CDR3 extends over 14 amino acids. Germline loops: CDR1 LNHDA, CDR2 SQIVND (reference sequence). CDR3 DNA: TGTGCCAGTATGGAGACGGCCGGATATTCACCCCTCCACTTT. This encodes CASMETAGYSPLHF.

The chain links TRBV27 to TRBJ1-5; D possibly corresponds to TRBD1 (6 bases). Trimming left V 3 bases short and J 7 bases short, with 10 bases between. Per the germline V gene, CDR1 is MNHEY and CDR2 is SMNVEV (reference sequence). The CDR3 covers 13 residues. For the CDR3, the DNA is TGTGCCAGCAGTTTCCGGGACAACCAGCCCCAGCATTTT. Amino acid sequence: CASSFRDNQPQHF.

The rearrangement links TRBV13 to TRBJ2-7; a possible D gene is TRBD1 (6 bases). The ends were cut back, 5 bases at V and 5 bases at J, with 13 bases in the middle. The CDR3 runs 13 residues. The V gene's germline CDR1 is PRHDT and CDR2 FYEKMQ (reference sequence). CDR3 nucleotide sequence: TGTGCCAGCAGCCCCTATGGGGGCGACGAGCAGTACTTC. This sequence encodes CASSPYGGDEQYF.

A single count supports this clone. V usage is TRBV7-9 and J usage is TRBJ1-1; the D is unclear. The V end lost 6 bases, the J end lost 4 bases, and 12 bases lay between the germline ends. The CDR3 has 13 residues. Germline V gives CDR1 SEHNR, CDR2 FQNEAQ (reference sequence). CDR3 coding DNA: TGTGCCAGCAGGCCGCCTCCTAGCACTGAAGCTTTCTTT. This sequence encodes CASRPPPSTEAFF.

The chain couples TRBV27 to TRBJ2-7; TRBD2 matches 7 bases. Germline lookup yields CDR1 MNHEY and CDR2 SMNVEV (reference sequence). The V gene end was trimmed by 0 bases and the J gene end by 4 bases; junction bases not matched to a gene: 6. The CDR3 spans 15 residues. The chain's CDR3 is CASSLSGTIGYEQYF. As DNA, the CDR3 is TGTGCCAGCAGTTTATCGGGGACTATTGGATACGAGCAGTACTTC.

The chain uses TRBV6-5 and TRBJ2-3, with TRBD2 matching 10 bases. Germline V gives CDR1 MNHEY, CDR2 SVGAGI. The CDR3 has 16 amino acids. J was trimmed by 4 bases and V by 4 bases; bases with no gene match: 8. CDR3 region: CASSWSPSGGSDTQYF. The DNA for the CDR3 is TGTGCCAGCAGTTGGTCCCCTAGCGGGGGTTCAGATACGCAGTATTTT.

With respect to this clone: Within the sample, other DNA sequences also encode this same CDR3. This chain's CDR3 is CASSVGAGGDGYTF. In DNA form, the CDR3 reads TGTGCCAGCAGCGTAGGCGCAGGGGGCGATGGCTACACCTTC. V gene TRBV9 combines with J gene TRBJ1-2; TRBD1 aligns across 8 bases. This CDR3 has 14 amino acids. With 0 bases clipped from V and 6 bases from J, the junction kept 4 bases outside the gene matches. Germline V gene lookup returns CDR1 SGDLS and CDR2 YYNGEE.

The gene calls are TRBV7-9 and TRBJ2-7, with 8 bases fitting TRBD1. The CDR3 runs to 16 residues. Germline CDR1 SEHNR, CDR2 FQNEAQ (reference sequence). V shed 5 bases, J shed 3 bases, and the junction held 12 bases outside the gene matches. The CDR3 DNA reads TGTGCCAGCAGCCCCGCCAGGGGGCCGACAGTCTACGAGCAGTACTTC. Protein product: CASSPARGPTVYEQYF.

The chain is built from TRBV10-1 and TRBJ2-2, with D tentatively TRBD1 or TRBD2 (5 bases each). Between the trimmed V and J ends, which lost 3 bases and 5 bases, there was a span of 13 bases. The CDR3 length is 15 residues. Germline-derived CDR1 and CDR2 are WNHNN and SYGVQD (reference sequence). Written as DNA, the CDR3 is TGCGCCAGCAGTGAATCGTCCTGGGGGACCGGGGAGCTGTTTTTT. Amino acids: CASSESSWGTGELFF.

The chain combines TRBV2 with TRBJ1-2; D gene unclear. CDR1 and CDR2 (germline): SNHLY, FYNNEI. The CDR3 sequence is 11 residues long. Trimming pared 6 bases from V and 5 bases from J, leaving 7 bases between. As DNA, the CDR3 is TGTGCCAGCAGAGTGGGGTATGGCTACACCTTC. This translates into CASRVGYGYTF.

The DNA of the CDR3 is TGCGCCAGCAGCCCCACGGAGGGAAGGTCTGGGGCCAACGTCCTGACTTTC. Translated: CASSPTEGRSGANVLTF. The chain links TRBV5-1 to TRBJ2-6; a weak D match, TRBD2 (6 bases). The CDR3 runs to 17 residues. V was shortened by 4 bases and J by 1 base, with 15 bases between the two germline ends. Germline V CDR1 and CDR2: SGHRS, YFSETQ. The variable domain in full, with the rest retrieved from reference TRBV5-1 and TRBJ2-6, is KAGVTQTPRYLIKTRGQQVTLSCSPISGHRSVSWYQQTPGQGLQFLFEYFSETQRNKGNFPGRFSGRQFSNSRSEMNVSTLELGDSALYLCASSPTEGRSGANVLTFGAGSRLTVL.

The rearrangement links TRBV14 to TRBJ1-3, with D possibly TRBD1 on 6 matching bases. CDR3 length: 17 amino acids. Germline CDR1 reads SGHDN; CDR2 reads FVKESK. The V end was cut by 0 bases, the J end by 0 bases, with 12 bases between. The CDR3 DNA reads as TGTGCCAGCAGCCAAGATCAAGGACAGTACTCTGGAAACACCATATATTTT. Amino acids: CASSQDQGQYSGNTIYF.

In the case of this clone: Other DNA sequences in the sample encode the same CDR3. The chain combines TRBV5-5 with TRBJ2-7; D gene unclear. The V and J ends lost 0 bases and 0 bases respectively, with 4 bases between them. In germline, CDR1 is SGHKS, CDR2 YYEKEE (reference sequence). This CDR3 comprises 13 residues. The CDR3 sequence is CASSLANSYEQYF. The DNA of the CDR3 is TGTGCCAGCAGCTTGGCCAACTCCTACGAGCAGTACTTC.

V is TRBV5-6 and J is TRBJ1-1, with no clear D. Germline lookup yields CDR1 SGHDT and CDR2 YYEEEE. Between the trimmed V and J ends, which lost 4 bases and 6 bases, there was a span of 13 bases. The CDR3 has 13 amino acids. CDR3 protein: CASSPLGWAEAFF. Written as DNA, the CDR3 is TGTGCCAGCAGCCCTTTGGGGTGGGCTGAAGCTTTCTTT.

This chain joins TRBV12-2 and TRBJ2-7; the table assigns TRBD2, which was not confirmed against the DNA. TRBV12-2 is deemed a pseudogene. The CDR3 runs 15 residues. CDR3 bases: TGTGCAAGTCGCTTCCGCAAGCCCATAACCTACGAGCAGTACTTC. It specifies CASRFRKPITYEQYF.

The gene calls are TRBV10-3 and TRBJ2-1, with D unclear. The germline CDR1 and CDR2 sequences are ENHRY and SYGVKD. V gave up 3 bases and J gave up 15 bases, with 15 bases separating them. The CDR3 covers 12 residues. CDR3 sequence reads: CAISDELGWGFF. The CDR3 nucleotides are TGTGCCATCAGTGATGAGTTGGGTTGGGGGTTCTTC.

This clone is a singleton in its sample. The V and J genes are TRBV4-2 and TRBJ2-1, with a tentative D call TRBD2 (6 bases). This CDR3 region has 15 residues. CDR1 LGHNA and CDR2 YNFKEQ come from the germline V gene. The V gene lost 4 bases and the J gene lost 7 bases, with 17 bases spanning the gap. In DNA form, the CDR3 reads TGTGCCAGCAGCCCCCCCACGGGAGTGGCTAATGAGCAGTTCTTC. Its translation: CASSPPTGVANEQFF.

The V call is TRBV6-1, the J call TRBJ1-5; D call uncertain. The germline gives CDR1 MNHNS, CDR2 SASEGT. The CDR3 contains 16 residues. Trimming took 2 bases from V and 3 from J, leaving 14 bases between them. The CDR3 reads CASSEPLGQANQPQHF. In DNA form, the CDR3 reads TGTGCCAGCAGTGAACCCCTCGGGCAGGCCAATCAGCCCCAGCATTTT.

The chain employs TRBV28 and TRBJ1-1; no reliable D call. CDR3 length: 12 amino acids. The V end lost 8 bases, the J end lost 0 bases, and 7 bases lay between the germline ends. Germline V gives CDR1 MDHEN, CDR2 SYDVKM. This chain's CDR3 is CASFRVNTEAFF. CDR3 bases: TGTGCCAGCTTCAGAGTGAACACTGAAGCTTTCTTT.